This T cell receptor beta chain was sequenced for a study of control samples from healthy donors and cancer patients (TCRdb year 2020). To note about this clone: Its antigen is still unknown. No much larger clonotype is one base removed from it; base qualities were not supplied.

Trimming takes 5 bases off V and 6 bases off J; junction bases not matched to a gene: 12. The cysteine opens and the phenylalanine closes a CDR3 of 15 amino acids. This entry keeps only the CDR3 DNA: 45 bases, framed from base 1. CDR1 and CDR2 (SNHLY, FYNNEI) derive from the germline V gene. Libraries were made using the immunoSEQ multiplex PCR assay. Entries here come from immuneACCESS through TCRdb and include only in-frame sequences with V and J called. Some clones fail to appear in such tables; in the studies checked, an unresolved V gene covers under half of the shortfall, and the cause of the remainder is unknown. The sample data list about 100,000 clones, and approximately 84% of these were observed just once. The ten top clones hold 6% to 8% of the sample.

The sequenced sample was blood. The sequence came from a man aged 18 to 30 in good health. The V and J genes are TRBV2 and TRBJ2-7, with 8 middle bases fitting TRBD2. The CDR3 protein: CASSTTGGAWAEQYF. The DNA sequence reads TGTGCCAGCAGTACCACCGGGGGGGCTTGGGCCGAGCAGTACTTC.